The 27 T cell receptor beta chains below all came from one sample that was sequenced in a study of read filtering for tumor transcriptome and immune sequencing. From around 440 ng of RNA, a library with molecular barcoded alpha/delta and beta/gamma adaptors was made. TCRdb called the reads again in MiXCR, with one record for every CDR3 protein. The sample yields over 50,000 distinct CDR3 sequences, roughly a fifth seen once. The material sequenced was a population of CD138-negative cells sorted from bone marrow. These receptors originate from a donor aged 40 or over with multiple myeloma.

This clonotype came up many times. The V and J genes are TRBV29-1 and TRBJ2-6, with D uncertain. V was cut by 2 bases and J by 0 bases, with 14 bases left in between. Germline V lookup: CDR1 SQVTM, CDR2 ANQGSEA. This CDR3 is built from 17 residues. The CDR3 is CSVELGQANSGANVLTF. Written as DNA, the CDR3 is TGCAGCGTTGAACTTGGGCAGGCCAACTCTGGGGCCAACGTCCTGACTTTC.

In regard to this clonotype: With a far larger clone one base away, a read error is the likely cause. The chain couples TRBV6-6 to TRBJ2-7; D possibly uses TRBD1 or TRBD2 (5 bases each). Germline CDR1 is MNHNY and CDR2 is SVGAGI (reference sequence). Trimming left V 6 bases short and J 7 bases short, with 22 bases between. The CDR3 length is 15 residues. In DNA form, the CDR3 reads TGTGCCAGCAGGAGGGACCTGGCTACCTACAATGAGCAGTACTTC. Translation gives CASRRDLATYNEQYF.

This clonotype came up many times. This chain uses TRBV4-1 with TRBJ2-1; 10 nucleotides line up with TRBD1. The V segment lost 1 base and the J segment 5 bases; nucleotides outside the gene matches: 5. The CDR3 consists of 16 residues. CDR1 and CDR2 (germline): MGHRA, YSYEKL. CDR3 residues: CASSQGSGQGNNEQFF. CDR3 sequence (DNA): TGCGCCAGCAGCCAAGGGTCGGGACAGGGGAACAATGAGCAGTTCTTC.

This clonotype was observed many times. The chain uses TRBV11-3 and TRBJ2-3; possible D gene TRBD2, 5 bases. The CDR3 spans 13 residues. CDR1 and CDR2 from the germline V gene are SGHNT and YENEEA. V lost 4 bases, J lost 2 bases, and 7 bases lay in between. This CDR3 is CASSWEITDTQYF. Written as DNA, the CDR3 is TGTGCCAGCAGCTGGGAGATCACAGATACGCAGTATTTT.

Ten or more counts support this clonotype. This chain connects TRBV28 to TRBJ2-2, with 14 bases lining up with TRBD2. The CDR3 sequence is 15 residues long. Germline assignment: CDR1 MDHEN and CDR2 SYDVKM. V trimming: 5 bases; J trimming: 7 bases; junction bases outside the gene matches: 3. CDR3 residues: CASSLGTSGGGELFF. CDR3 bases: TGTGCCAGCAGTCTTGGGACTAGCGGGGGCGGGGAGCTGTTTTTT.

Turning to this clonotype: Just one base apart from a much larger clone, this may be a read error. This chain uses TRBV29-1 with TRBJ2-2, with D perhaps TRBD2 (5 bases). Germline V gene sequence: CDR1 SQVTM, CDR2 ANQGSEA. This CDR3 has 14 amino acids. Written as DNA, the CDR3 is TGCAGCGTTAGGCAGAGTTCGAACACCGGGGAGCCGTTTTTT. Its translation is CSVRQSSNTGEPFF.

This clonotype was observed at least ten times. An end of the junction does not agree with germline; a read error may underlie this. CDR3 DNA: TGTGCCAGCAGCGATAGTATGAACACTGAAGCTTTCTTT. This codes for CASSDSMNTEAFF. J is TRBJ1-1 and V is TRBV5-1; D is undetermined. The length of the CDR3 is 13 residues. The V gene's germline CDR1 is SGHRS and CDR2 YFSETQ.

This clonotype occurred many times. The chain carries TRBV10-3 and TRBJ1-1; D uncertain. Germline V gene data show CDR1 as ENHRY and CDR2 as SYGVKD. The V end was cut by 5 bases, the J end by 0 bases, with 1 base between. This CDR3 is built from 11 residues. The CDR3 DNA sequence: TGTGCCATCAGTATGAACACTGAAGCTTTCTTT. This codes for CAISMNTEAFF.

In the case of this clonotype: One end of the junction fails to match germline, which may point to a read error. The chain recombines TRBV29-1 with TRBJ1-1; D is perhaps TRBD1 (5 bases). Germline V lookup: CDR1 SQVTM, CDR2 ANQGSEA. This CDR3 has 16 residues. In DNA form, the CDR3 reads TGCAGCGTTGACTCGGGGCACGGAGCCATGAAAACTGGAGCTTTCTTT. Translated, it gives CSVDSGHGAMKTGAFF. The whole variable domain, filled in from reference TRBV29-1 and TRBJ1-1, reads SAVISQKPSRDICQRGTSLTIQCQVDSQVTMMFWYRQQPGQSLTLIATANQGSEATYESGFVIDKFPISRPNLTFSTLTVSNMSPEDSSIYLCSVDSGHGAMKTGAFFGQGTRLTVV.

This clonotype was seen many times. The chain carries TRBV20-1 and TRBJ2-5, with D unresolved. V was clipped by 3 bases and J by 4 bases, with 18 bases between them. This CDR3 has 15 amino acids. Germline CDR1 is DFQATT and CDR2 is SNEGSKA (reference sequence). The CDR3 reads CSARIMDYSGETQYF. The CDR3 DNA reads TGCAGTGCTAGGATAATGGATTATTCCGGAGAGACCCAGTACTTC.

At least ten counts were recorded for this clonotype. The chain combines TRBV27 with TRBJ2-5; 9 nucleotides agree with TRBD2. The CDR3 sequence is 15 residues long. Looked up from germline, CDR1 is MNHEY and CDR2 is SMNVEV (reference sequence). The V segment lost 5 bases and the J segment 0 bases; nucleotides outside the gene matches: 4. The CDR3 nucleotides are TGTGCCAGCAGTGGGTCTAGCGGGGACCAAGAGACCCAGTACTTC. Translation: CASSGSSGDQETQYF.

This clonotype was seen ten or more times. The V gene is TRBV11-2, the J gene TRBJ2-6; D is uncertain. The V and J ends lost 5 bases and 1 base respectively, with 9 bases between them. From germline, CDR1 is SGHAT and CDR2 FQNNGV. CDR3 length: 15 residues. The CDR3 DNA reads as TGTGCCAGCAGCCGCCTTTCTTCTGGGGCCAACGTCCTGACTTTC. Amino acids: CASSRLSSGANVLTF.

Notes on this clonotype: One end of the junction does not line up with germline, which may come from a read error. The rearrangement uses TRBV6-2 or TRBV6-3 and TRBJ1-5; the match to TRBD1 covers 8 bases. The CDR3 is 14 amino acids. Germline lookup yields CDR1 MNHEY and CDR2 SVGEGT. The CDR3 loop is CAGSGQGQNQPQHF. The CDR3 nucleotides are TGTGCCGGCAGCGGACAGGGACAAAATCAGCCCCAGCATTTT.

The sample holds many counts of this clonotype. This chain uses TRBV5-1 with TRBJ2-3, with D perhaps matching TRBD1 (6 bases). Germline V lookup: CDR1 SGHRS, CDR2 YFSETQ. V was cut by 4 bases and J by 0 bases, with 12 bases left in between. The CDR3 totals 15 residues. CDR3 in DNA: TGCGCCAGCAGCCGGGCAGGGGCTAGCACAGATACGCAGTATTTT. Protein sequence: CASSRAGASTDTQYF.

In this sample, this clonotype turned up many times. The CDR3, as DNA: TGTGCCAGCAGCCCTCACAGCCAGAGGGAGACCCAGTACTTC. Translation gives CASSPHSQRETQYF. The chain couples TRBV7-9 to TRBJ2-5, with D unresolved. CDR1 and CDR2 (germline): SEHNR, FQNEAQ (reference sequence). V was shortened by 5 bases and J by 5 bases, with 15 bases between the two germline ends. The CDR3 contains 14 residues.

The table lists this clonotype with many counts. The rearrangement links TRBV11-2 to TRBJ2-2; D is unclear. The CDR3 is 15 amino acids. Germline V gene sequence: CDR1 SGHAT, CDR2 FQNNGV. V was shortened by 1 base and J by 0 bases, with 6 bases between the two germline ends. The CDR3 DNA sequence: TGTGCCAGCAGCTTAGTCGCGACGAACACCGGGGAGCTGTTTTTT. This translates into CASSLVATNTGELFF.

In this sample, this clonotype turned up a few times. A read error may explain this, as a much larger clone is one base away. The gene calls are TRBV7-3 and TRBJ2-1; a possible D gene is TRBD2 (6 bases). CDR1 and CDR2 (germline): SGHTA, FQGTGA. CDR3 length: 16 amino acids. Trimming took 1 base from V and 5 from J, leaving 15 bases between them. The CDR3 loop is CASSLIGVSGNNEQFF. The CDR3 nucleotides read TGTGCCAGCAGCTTAATCGGGGTTAGCGGAAACAATGAGCAGTTCTTC.

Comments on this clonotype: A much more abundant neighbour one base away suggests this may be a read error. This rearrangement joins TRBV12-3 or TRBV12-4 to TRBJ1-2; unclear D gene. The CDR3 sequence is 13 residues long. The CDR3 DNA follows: TGTGCCAGCAGTTTGGGCAGTAACTATGGCTACGCCTTC. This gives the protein CASSLGSNYGYAF.

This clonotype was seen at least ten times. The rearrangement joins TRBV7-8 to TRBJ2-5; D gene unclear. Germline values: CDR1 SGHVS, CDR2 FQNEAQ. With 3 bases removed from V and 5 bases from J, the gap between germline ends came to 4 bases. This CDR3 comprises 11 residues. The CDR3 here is CASSFLETQYF. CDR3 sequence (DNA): TGTGCCAGCAGCTTTTTGGAGACCCAGTACTTC.

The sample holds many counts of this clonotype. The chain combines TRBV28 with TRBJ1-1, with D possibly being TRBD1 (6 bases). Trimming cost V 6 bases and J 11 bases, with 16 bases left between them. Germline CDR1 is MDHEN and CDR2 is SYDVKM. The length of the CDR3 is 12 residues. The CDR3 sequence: CASRDYRAAAFF. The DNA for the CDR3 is TGTGCCAGCAGAGACTACAGGGCCGCGGCTTTCTTT.

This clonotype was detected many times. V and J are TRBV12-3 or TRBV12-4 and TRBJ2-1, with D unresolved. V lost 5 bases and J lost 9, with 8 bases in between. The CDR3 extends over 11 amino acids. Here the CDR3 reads CASSERTEQFF. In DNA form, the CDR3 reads TGTGCCAGCAGTGAGAGAACTGAGCAGTTCTTC.

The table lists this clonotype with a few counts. CDR3: CSAMSGRATDTQYF. Written as DNA, the CDR3 is TGCAGTGCTATGAGCGGGAGGGCCACAGATACGCAGTATTTT. The chain links TRBV20-1 to TRBJ2-3; 10 bases line up with TRBD2. This CDR3 is 14 amino acids long. Germline CDR1 is DFQATT and CDR2 is SNEGSKA (reference sequence). The junction had 3 bases not matched to a gene; V was cut back by 4 bases and J by 2 bases.

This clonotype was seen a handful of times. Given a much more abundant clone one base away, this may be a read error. The CDR3 DNA reads as TGCGCCAGCAGCTTGGGCAGGGCTGGAGATACGCAGTATTTT. Translation gives CASSLGRAGDTQYF. The chain carries TRBV5-1 and TRBJ2-3, with TRBD1 as a possible D gene (5 bases). V lost 0 bases, J lost 5 bases, and 10 bases lay in between. Germline CDR1 and CDR2: SGHRS and YFSETQ. The CDR3 has 14 amino acids.

The CDR3 is CAISESGLAEVNEQYF. CDR3 bases: TGTGCCATCAGTGAGTCGGGGCTAGCGGAGGTGAACGAGCAGTACTTC. The chain uses TRBV10-3 and TRBJ2-7; the match to TRBD2 covers 7 bases. This CDR3 is built from 16 residues. Germline V gene data show CDR1 as ENHRY and CDR2 as SYGVKD. Trimming removed 0 bases from V and 5 bases from J; junction bases left unmatched: 10.

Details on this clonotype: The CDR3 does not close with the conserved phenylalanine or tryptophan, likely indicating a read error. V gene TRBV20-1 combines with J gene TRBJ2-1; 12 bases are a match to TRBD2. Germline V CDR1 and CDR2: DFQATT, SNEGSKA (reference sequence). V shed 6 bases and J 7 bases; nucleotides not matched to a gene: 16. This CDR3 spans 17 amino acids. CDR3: CSAKRGRTSGISNEQFL. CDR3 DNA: TGCAGTGCGAAACGGGGGAGGACTAGCGGGATTTCGAATGAGCAGTTCCTC.

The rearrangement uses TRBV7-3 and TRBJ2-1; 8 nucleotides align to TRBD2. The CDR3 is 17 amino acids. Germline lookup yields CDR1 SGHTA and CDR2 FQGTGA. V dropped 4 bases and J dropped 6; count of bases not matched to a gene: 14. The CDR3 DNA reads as TGTGCCAGCAGCTCGGCGGGCCTAGCGGGCCCCTTCAATGAGCAGTTCTTC. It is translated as CASSSAGLAGPFNEQFF.

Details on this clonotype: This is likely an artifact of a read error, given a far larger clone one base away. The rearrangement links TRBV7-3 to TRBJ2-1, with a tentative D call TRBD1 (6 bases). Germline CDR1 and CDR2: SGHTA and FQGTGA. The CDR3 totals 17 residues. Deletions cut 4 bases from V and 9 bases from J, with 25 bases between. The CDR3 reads CASSSAKSGAREAEQFF. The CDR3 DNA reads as TGTGCCAGCAGCTCAGCAAAATCAGGGGCTAGGGAAGCTGAGCAGTTCTTC.